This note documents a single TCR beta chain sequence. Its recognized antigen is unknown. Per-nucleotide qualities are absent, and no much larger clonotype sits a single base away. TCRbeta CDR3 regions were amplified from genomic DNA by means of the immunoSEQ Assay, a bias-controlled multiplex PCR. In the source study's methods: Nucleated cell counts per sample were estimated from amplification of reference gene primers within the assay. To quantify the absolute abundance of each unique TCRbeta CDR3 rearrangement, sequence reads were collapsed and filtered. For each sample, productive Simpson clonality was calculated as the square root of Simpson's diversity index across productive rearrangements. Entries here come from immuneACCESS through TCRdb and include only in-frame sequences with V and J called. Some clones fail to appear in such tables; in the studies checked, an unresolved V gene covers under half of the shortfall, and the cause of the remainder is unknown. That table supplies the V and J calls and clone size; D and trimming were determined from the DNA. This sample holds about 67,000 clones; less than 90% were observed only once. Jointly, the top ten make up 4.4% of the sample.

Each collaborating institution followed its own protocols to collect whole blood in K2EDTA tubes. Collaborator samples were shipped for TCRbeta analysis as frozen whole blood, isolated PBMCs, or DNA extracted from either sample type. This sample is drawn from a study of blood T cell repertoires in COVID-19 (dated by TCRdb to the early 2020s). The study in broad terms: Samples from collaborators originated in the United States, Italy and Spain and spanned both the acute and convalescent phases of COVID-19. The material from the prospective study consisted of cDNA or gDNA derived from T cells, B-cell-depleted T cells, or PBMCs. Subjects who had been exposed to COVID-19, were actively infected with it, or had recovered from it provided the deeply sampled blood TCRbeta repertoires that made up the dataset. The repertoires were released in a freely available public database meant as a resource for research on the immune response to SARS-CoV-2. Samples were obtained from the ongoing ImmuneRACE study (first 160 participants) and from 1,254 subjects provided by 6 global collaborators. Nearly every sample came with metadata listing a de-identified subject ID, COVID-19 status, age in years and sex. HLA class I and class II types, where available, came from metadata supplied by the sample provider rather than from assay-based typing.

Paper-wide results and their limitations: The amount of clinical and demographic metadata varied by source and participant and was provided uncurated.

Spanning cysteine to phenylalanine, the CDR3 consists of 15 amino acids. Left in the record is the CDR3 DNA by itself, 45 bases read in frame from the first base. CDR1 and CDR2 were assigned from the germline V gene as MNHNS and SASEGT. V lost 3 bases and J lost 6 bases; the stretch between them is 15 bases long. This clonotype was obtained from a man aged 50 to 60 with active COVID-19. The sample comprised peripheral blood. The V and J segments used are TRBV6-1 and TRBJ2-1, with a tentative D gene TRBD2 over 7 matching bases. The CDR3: CASSDVMAGANEQFF. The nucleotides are TGTGCCAGCAGTGACGTTATGGCGGGGGCCAATGAGCAGTTCTTC.